Sequencing of this T cell receptor (beta chain) was carried out in a study of siplizumab effects on memory and regulatory T cells. Notes on this clone: No antigen is known for it.

Germline lookup yields CDR1 SGHRS and CDR2 YFSETQ. The V gene end was trimmed by 1 base and the J gene end by 8 bases; junction bases not matched to a gene: 11. The CDR3 has 17 amino acids. General study points: Proliferating siplizumab-cultured Tregs lacked confirmed suppressive function.

Here immunoSEQ multiplex PCR was the method, and the copy in TCRdb shows in-frame clones only, minus some. The data hold some 120,000 clones, with roughly 94% observed a single time. This sequence joins TRBV5-1 and TRBJ2-1; 11 bases fit TRBD2. The sequenced sample was non-Treg CD4+ T cells sorted from blood. The clonotype comes from a human donor in good health. The CDR3 region is CASSLRLAGTLGDEQFF. CDR3 nucleotides: TGCGCCAGCAGCTTGAGACTAGCGGGGACCCTTGGTGATGAGCAGTTCTTC.